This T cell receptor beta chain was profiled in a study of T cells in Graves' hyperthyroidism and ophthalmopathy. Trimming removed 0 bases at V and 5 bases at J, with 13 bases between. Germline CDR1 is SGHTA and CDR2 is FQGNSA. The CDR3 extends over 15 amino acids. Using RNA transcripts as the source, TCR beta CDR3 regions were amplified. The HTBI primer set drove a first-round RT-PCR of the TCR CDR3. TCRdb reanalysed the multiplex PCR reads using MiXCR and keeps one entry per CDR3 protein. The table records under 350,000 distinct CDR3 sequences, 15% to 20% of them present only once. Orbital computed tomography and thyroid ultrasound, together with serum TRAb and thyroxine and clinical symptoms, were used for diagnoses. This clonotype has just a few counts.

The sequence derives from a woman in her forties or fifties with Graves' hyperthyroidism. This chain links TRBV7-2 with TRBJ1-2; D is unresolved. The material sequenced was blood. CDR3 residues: CASSLALGNSYGYTF. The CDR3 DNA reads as TGTGCCAGCAGCTTAGCGTTGGGTAACAGTTATGGCTACACCTTC.